This TCR beta chain emerged from a study of T cell changes during pregnancy in multiple sclerosis. Produced via immunoSEQ multiplex PCR; TCRdb's table is partial and in-frame only. In the table there are around 30,000 clones, 85% to 90% of which are singletons. Germline V gene sequence: CDR1 MNHEY, CDR2 SMNVEV (reference sequence). Trimming removed 4 bases from V and 7 bases from J; junction bases left unmatched: 12. This CDR3 contains 15 residues. The clonotype was recovered from a female donor in good health, enrolled as a control in a pregnancy study. This sequence joins TRBV27 and TRBJ1-1, with 7 positions matching TRBD1. The starting material was CD4+ T cells from peripheral blood mononuclear cells, obtained in the third trimester of pregnancy. CDR3 sequence reads: CASSSTTGVRGEAFF. In DNA, the CDR3 is TGTGCCAGCAGTTCAACCACAGGGGTGAGAGGTGAAGCTTTCTTT.